The 12 T cell receptor beta chains below come from one sample, sequenced in a study of PD-L1 blockade in urothelial cancer. The table came from immunoSEQ multiplex PCR; TCRdb's copy has only in-frame clones and leaves some out. There are about 26,000 clones in the sample; 86% occur only once, and approximately 32% lies in the top ten. The sample in question was PBMCs, obtained around atezolizumab (anti-PD-L1) treatment. These receptors originate from a man between 60 and 75 years old with urothelial cancer.

This chain connects TRBV5-1 to TRBJ1-4; D remains ambiguous. Germline assignment: CDR1 SGHRS and CDR2 YFSETQ. Trimming removed 6 bases at V and 3 bases at J, with 12 bases between. The CDR3 loop spans 14 amino acids. This CDR3 reads CASTPRGSNEKLFF. DNA of the CDR3: TGCGCCAGCACCCCCCGGGGATCTAATGAAAAACTGTTTTTT.

V usage is TRBV29-1 and J usage is TRBJ1-3; D is ambiguous. With 5 bases removed from V and 0 bases from J, the gap between germline ends came to 2 bases. Germline V gene lookup returns CDR1 SQVTM and CDR2 ANQGSEA. There are 11 residues in the CDR3. This chain's CDR3 is CSVYSGNTIYF. CDR3 in DNA: TGCAGCGTTTACTCTGGAAACACCATATATTTT.

CDR3 sequence reads: CASSVRAGAIPAYGYTF. DNA of the CDR3: TGTGCCAGCAGTGTTAGGGCAGGGGCGATACCGGCCTATGGCTACACCTTC. This chain connects TRBV6-1 to TRBJ1-2, with D maybe TRBD1 (6 bases). V dropped 4 bases and J dropped 4 bases, with 22 bases sitting between them. The CDR3 is 17 amino acids. Germline V CDR1 and CDR2: MNHNS, SASEGT.

The chain recombines TRBV6-1 with TRBJ2-7; 12 nucleotides agree with TRBD2. CDR3 length equals 13 residues. Per the germline V gene, CDR1 is MNHNS and CDR2 is SASEGT. The V segment lost 6 bases and the J segment 3 bases; nucleotides outside the gene matches: 0. This CDR3 is CASRGLAGYEQYF. The CDR3, as DNA: TGTGCCAGCAGGGGACTAGCGGGCTACGAGCAGTACTTC.

This clone was counted once. The chain has TRBV9 and TRBJ1-2, with 9 bases matching TRBD1. Germline CDR1 reads SGDLS; CDR2 reads YYNGEE. The J segment lost 5 bases and the V segment lost 4 bases, leaving 3 bases of the junction unmatched. The length of the CDR3 is 13 residues. The CDR3 bases are TGTGCCAGCAGCCCGGGACAGGGTTATGGCTACACCTTC. Protein: CASSPGQGYGYTF.

This clone was seen once. This chain links TRBV4-1 with TRBJ2-3; TRBD2 aligns across 10 bases. Germline V gives CDR1 MGHRA, CDR2 YSYEKL. The J segment lost 0 bases and the V segment lost 3 bases, leaving 6 bases of the junction unmatched. The CDR3 covers 17 residues. Here the CDR3 reads CASSQGTSAFSTDTQYF. CDR3 sequence (DNA): TGCGCCAGCAGCCAGGGGACTAGCGCCTTCAGCACAGATACGCAGTATTTT.

This clone is a singleton in its sample. The chain combines TRBV6-5 with TRBJ2-4; D perhaps matches TRBD2 (7 bases). The germline V and J ends were trimmed by 5 bases and 1 base, with 12 bases remaining between them. The CDR3 extends over 15 amino acids. Per the germline V gene, CDR1 is MNHEY and CDR2 is SVGAGI. The CDR3, as DNA: TGTGCCAGCAGTAGGGGAGGGGGGGCCAAAAACATTCAGTACTTC. This translates into CASSRGGGAKNIQYF.

The gene calls are TRBV6-1 and TRBJ2-7; TRBD2 is a possible D gene (6 bases). V was pared by 4 bases and J by 0 bases, with 16 bases between. This CDR3 is 16 amino acids long. The germline V gene encodes CDR1 MNHNS and CDR2 SASEGT. The CDR3 DNA reads TGTGCCAGCAGTGGAAGTAGCGGAATACTCTCCTACGAGCAGTACTTC. Encoded protein: CASSGSSGILSYEQYF.

The chain recombines TRBV5-1 with TRBJ1-2, with a weak D call TRBD1 (6 bases). The germline CDR1 and CDR2 sequences are SGHRS and YFSETQ. Deletions cut 0 bases from V and 3 bases from J, with 9 bases between. The CDR3 covers 14 residues. The CDR3 DNA follows: TGCGCCAGCAGCTTGGAGTCAGGGGACTATGGCTACACCTTC. Translated: CASSLESGDYGYTF.

The chain combines TRBV6-6 with TRBJ1-5, with D unresolved. The CDR3 runs to 16 residues. Germline CDR1 MNHNY, CDR2 SVGAGI (reference sequence). The V end was cut by 5 bases, the J end by 2 bases, with 16 bases between. CDR3 coding DNA: TGTGCCAGCAGTCGCTCTGTGGCCGCGGGCAATCAGCCCCAGCATTTT. Its protein is CASSRSVAAGNQPQHF.

This chain joins TRBV10-3 and TRBJ2-3, with D possibly being TRBD2 (5 bases). Trimming removed 6 bases at V and 2 bases at J, with 12 bases between. Germline assignment: CDR1 ENHRY and CDR2 SYGVKD. The CDR3 loop spans 14 amino acids. The CDR3 region has the DNA TGTGCCATCAGCCTCGGACTTTCCACAGATACGCAGTATTTT. Amino acid sequence: CAISLGLSTDTQYF.

This clone showed up just once. V gene TRBV5-6 combines with J gene TRBJ2-6; 7 bases are shared with TRBD2. The CDR3 extends over 16 amino acids. CDR1 SGHDT and CDR2 YYEEEE come from the germline V gene. V trimming: 1 base; J trimming: 4 bases; junction bases outside the gene matches: 5. This CDR3 reads CASSLSGRAGANVLTF. DNA of the CDR3: TGTGCCAGCAGCTTGTCGGGGAGGGCCGGGGCCAACGTCCTGACTTTC.